Below are 14 T cell receptor beta chains sequenced from a single sample in a study of T-cell memory formation after mild COVID-19. TCRdb recomputed calls from the 5' RACE reads with MiXCR, one row per CDR3 protein. The data contain just under 550,000 distinct CDR3 sequences, roughly 21% of them singletons. What was sequenced was PBMCs or a T cell subset sorted from them (not recorded which). The receptor set was obtained from an adult woman who had mild COVID-19 (a few samples of this study predate the infection). Cell type and time point are not known.

The chain uses TRBV20-1 and TRBJ2-3, with 11 bases lining up with TRBD2. The CDR3 runs to 14 residues. J gave up 4 bases and V 3 bases, and 3 bases lay outside the gene matches. The germline gives CDR1 DFQATT, CDR2 SNEGSKA (reference sequence). For the CDR3, the DNA is TGCAGTGCTAGTAAACTAGCGGGGGCAGATACGCAGTATTTT. It is translated as CSASKLAGADTQYF.

This clonotype appeared a few times. The chain employs TRBV5-1 and TRBJ2-1; 12 bases are shared with TRBD1. The CDR3 is made up of 18 amino acids. Looked up from germline, CDR1 is SGHRS and CDR2 is YFSETQ. V was clipped by 3 bases and J by 10 bases; unmatched bases: 17. The CDR3 reads CASSSGQGARSGDLEQFF. CDR3 DNA sequence: TGCGCCAGCAGCTCGGGACAGGGGGCGCGTAGCGGGGACCTCGAGCAGTTCTTC.

This clonotype came up a few times. The gene calls are TRBV12-3 or TRBV12-4 and TRBJ1-2; TRBD1 aligns across 9 bases. There are 14 residues in the CDR3. V dropped 6 bases and J dropped 3; count of bases not matched to a gene: 5. CDR3 nucleotide sequence: TGTGCCAGCAGGTTACAGGGGGCGGACTATGGCTACACCTTC. Its translation: CASRLQGADYGYTF.

The rearrangement uses TRBV12-3 or TRBV12-4 and TRBJ1-4; 8 bases map to TRBD1. This CDR3 is 13 amino acids long. Unmatched junction bases numbered 3, after V lost 5 bases and J lost 7 bases. CDR3 region: CASSPGGFEKLFF. CDR3 nucleotides: TGTGCCAGCAGTCCAGGGGGCTTTGAAAAACTGTTTTTT.

The chain couples TRBV2 to TRBJ1-1; weak D call: TRBD1 (5 bases). This CDR3 has 16 amino acids. The V gene lost 2 bases and the J gene lost 7 bases, with 20 bases spanning the gap. CDR1 is SNHLY, CDR2 FYNNEI, per germline. CDR3 bases: TGTGCCAGCAGTGAAAGGATCAGTTCCTGGGGGTATGAAGCTTTCTTT. The encoded protein is CASSERISSWGYEAFF.

There are a few counts of this clonotype. The V and J genes are TRBV5-1 and TRBJ2-1, with 9 bases aligning to TRBD1. The V segment lost 1 base and the J segment 5 bases; nucleotides outside the gene matches: 4. CDR3 length equals 15 residues. CDR1 SGHRS and CDR2 YFSETQ come from the germline V gene. The CDR3 DNA is TGCGCCAGCAGCTTGTCCACAGGGGGCCACAATGAGCAGTTCTTC. Its translation is CASSLSTGGHNEQFF.

This clonotype was detected only a few times. The genes are TRBV5-1 and TRBJ1-2; D is unclear. With 2 bases removed from V and 3 bases from J, the gap between germline ends came to 11 bases. The CDR3 length is 14 residues. Germline V CDR1 and CDR2: SGHRS, YFSETQ. CDR3 in DNA: TGCGCCAGCAGCTTAGGTTCAGCGGACTATGGCTACACCTTC. Translating gives CASSLGSADYGYTF.

This clonotype has a handful of counts. The gene calls are TRBV18 and TRBJ2-5; D possibly corresponds to TRBD2 (5 bases). Germline assignment: CDR1 KGHSH and CDR2 LQKENI. The CDR3 is made up of 15 amino acids. Trimming took 0 bases from V and 2 from J, leaving 10 bases between them. CDR3: CASSPPGEGQETQYF. The CDR3 coding sequence is TGTGCCAGCTCACCACCGGGTGAGGGACAAGAGACCCAGTACTTC. The variable domain in full, completed from reference TRBV18 and TRBJ2-5, reads NAGVMQNPRHLVRRRGQEARLRCSPMKGHSHVYWYRQLPEEGLKFMVYLQKENIIDESGMPKERFSAEFPKEGPSILRIQQVVRGDSAAYFCASSPPGEGQETQYFGPGTRLLVL.

This clonotype has at least ten counts. The chain is built from TRBV4-2 and TRBJ2-6; D is uncertain. CDR3 length: 15 amino acids. Germline loops: CDR1 LGHNA, CDR2 YNFKEQ. V was shortened by 5 bases and J by 1 base, with 9 bases between the two germline ends. The CDR3 loop is CASSTRISGANVLTF. The CDR3 DNA reads TGTGCCAGCAGCACCAGGATATCTGGGGCCAACGTCCTGACTTTC.

The chain recombines TRBV12-3 or TRBV12-4 with TRBJ2-7; no definite D call. The CDR3 consists of 16 residues. Deletions cut 1 base from V and 3 bases from J, with 16 bases between. Here the CDR3 reads CASSLEPSPPHYEQYF. Here the CDR3 DNA reads TGTGCCAGCAGTTTAGAGCCATCCCCTCCCCACTACGAGCAGTACTTC.

This clonotype was detected a few times. V and J are TRBV3-1 and TRBJ2-3; TRBD1 matches at 9 bases. J was trimmed by 0 bases and V by 4 bases; bases with no gene match: 5. The CDR3 spans 16 residues. Per the germline V gene, CDR1 is LGHDT and CDR2 is YNNKEL (reference sequence). The CDR3 coding sequence is TGTGCCAGCAGCCCGGGACAGGGAGGGAGCACAGATACGCAGTATTTT. This encodes CASSPGQGGSTDTQYF.

The chain uses TRBV30 and TRBJ2-3; D unclear. V was shortened by 2 bases and J by 2 bases, with 2 bases between the two germline ends. CDR1 is GTSNPN, CDR2 SVGIG, per germline (reference sequence). The CDR3 is made up of 11 amino acids. The CDR3 nucleotides are TGTGCCTGGAGTACCACAGATACGCAGTATTTT. Translating gives CAWSTTDTQYF.

CDR3 DNA sequence: TGTGCCAGCCCCCGTGGGGCAGGACCCACAGATACGCAGTATTTT. Its translation: CASPRGAGPTDTQYF. V gene TRBV18 combines with J gene TRBJ2-3; the D gene is possibly TRBD1 (5 bases). Germline CDR1 and CDR2: KGHSH and LQKENI. Trimming left V 8 bases short and J 2 bases short, with 17 bases between. This CDR3 comprises 15 residues.

The CDR3 protein is CSVRSGSSSTDTQYF. As DNA, the CDR3 is TGCAGCGTAAGAAGCGGGTCCTCTAGCACAGATACGCAGTATTTT. The V call is TRBV29-1, the J call TRBJ2-3, with a possible D match to TRBD2 (6 bases). Germline assignment: CDR1 SQVTM and CDR2 ANQGSEA. This CDR3 comprises 15 residues. Trimming cost V 6 bases and J 0 bases, with 16 bases left between them.